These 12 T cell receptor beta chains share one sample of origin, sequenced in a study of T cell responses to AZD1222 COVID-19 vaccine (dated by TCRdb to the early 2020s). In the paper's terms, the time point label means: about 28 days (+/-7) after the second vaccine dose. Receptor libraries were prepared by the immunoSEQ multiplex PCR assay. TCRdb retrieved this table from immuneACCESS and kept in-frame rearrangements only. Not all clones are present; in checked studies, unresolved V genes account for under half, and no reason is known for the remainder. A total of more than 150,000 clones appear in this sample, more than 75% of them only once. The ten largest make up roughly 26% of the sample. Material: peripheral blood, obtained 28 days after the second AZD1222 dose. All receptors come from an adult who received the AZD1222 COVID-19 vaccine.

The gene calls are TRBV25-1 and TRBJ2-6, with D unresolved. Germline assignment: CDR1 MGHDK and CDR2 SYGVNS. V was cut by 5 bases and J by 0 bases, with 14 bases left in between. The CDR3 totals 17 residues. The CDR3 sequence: CASSPPHPRSGANVLTF. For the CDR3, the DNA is TGTGCCAGCAGTCCCCCGCATCCCCGCTCTGGGGCCAACGTCCTGACTTTC.

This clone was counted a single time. CDR3 loop: CASSPLQDSYEQYF. The CDR3 bases are TGTGCCAGCTCACCATTGCAGGACTCCTACGAGCAGTACTTC. This chain uses TRBV18 with TRBJ2-7; no definite D call. The CDR3 consists of 14 residues. Germline V CDR1 and CDR2: KGHSH, LQKENI. V shed 2 bases and J shed 0 bases, with 8 bases lying between them.

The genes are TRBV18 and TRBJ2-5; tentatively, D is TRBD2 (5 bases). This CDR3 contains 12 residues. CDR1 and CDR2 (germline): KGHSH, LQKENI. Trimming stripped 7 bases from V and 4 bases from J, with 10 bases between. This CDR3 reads CASWTAGETQYF. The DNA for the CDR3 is TGTGCCAGCTGGACTGCTGGAGAGACCCAGTACTTC.

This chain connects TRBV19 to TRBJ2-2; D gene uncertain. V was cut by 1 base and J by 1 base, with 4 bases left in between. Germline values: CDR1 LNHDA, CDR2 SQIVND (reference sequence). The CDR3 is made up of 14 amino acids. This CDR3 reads CASSIGVNTGELFF. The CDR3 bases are TGTGCCAGTAGTATAGGGGTGAACACCGGGGAGCTGTTTTTT. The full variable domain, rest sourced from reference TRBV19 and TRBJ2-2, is DGGITQSPKYLFRKEGQNVTLSCEQNLNHDAMYWYRQDPGQGLRLIYYSQIVNDFQKGDIAEGYSVSREKKESFPLTVTSAQKNPTAFYLCASSIGVNTGELFFGEGSRLTVL.

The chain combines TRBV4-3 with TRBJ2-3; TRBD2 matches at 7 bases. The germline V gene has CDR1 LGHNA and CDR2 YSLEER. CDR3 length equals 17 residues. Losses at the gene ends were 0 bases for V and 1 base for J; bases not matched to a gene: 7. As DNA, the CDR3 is TGCGCCAGCAGCCAAGATCGGCTAGCGGTTGGCACAGATACGCAGTATTTT. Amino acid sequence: CASSQDRLAVGTDTQYF.

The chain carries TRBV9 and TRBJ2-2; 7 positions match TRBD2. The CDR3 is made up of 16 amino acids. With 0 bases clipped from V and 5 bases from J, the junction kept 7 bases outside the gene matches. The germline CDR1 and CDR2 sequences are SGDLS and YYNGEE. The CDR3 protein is CASSVAPRAGTGELFF. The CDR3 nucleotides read TGTGCCAGCAGCGTAGCTCCTAGAGCGGGGACCGGGGAGCTGTTTTTT.

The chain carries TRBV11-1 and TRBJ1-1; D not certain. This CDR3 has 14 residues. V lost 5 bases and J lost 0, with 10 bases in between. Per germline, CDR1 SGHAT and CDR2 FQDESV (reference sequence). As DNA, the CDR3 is TGTGCCAGCAGCCCGGACGGTTTGAACACTGAAGCTTTCTTT. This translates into CASSPDGLNTEAFF. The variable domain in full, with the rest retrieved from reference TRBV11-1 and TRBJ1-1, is EAEVAQSPRYKITEKSQAVAFWCDPISGHATLYWYRQILGQGPELLVQFQDESVVDDSQLPKDRFSAERLKGVDSTLKIQPAELGDSAMYLCASSPDGLNTEAFFGQGTRLTVV.

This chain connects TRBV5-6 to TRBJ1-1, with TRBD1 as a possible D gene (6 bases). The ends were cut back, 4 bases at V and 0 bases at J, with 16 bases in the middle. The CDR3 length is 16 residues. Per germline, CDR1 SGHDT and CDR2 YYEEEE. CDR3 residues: CASSPLGQIMNTEAFF. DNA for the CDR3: TGTGCCAGCAGCCCGCTTGGACAGATCATGAACACTGAAGCTTTCTTT.

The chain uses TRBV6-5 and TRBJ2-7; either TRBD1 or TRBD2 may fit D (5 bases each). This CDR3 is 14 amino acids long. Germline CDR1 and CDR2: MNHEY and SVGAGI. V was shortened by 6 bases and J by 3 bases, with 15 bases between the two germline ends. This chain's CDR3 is CASRTSGRSYEQYF. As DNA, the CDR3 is TGTGCCAGCAGGACCTCGGGACGGAGCTACGAGCAGTACTTC.

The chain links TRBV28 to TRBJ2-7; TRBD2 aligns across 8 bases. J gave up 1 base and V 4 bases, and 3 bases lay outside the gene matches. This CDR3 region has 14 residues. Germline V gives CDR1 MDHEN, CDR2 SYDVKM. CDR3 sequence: CASSSPGGSYEQYF. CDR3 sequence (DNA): TGTGCCAGCAGTTCGCCGGGGGGGTCCTACGAGCAGTACTTC.

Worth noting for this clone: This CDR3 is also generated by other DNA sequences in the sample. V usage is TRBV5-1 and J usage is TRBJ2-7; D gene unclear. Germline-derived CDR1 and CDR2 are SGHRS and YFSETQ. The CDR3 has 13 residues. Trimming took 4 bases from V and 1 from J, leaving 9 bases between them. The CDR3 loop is CASSLSASYEQYF. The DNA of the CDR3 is TGCGCCAGCAGCCTGAGCGCTTCCTACGAGCAGTACTTC. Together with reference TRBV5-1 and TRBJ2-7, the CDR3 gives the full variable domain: KAGVTQTPRYLIKTRGQQVTLSCSPISGHRSVSWYQQTPGQGLQFLFEYFSETQRNKGNFPGRFSGRQFSNSRSEMNVSTLELGDSALYLCASSLSASYEQYFGPGTRLTVT.

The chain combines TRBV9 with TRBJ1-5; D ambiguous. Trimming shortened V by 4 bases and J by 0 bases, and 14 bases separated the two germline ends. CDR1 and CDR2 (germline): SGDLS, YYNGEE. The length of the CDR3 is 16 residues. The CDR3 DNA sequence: TGTGCCAGCAGCCCGCCCGCCGGGAATAGCAATCAGCCCCAGCATTTT. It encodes CASSPPAGNSNQPQHF.